The rows below give T cell receptor beta chains drawn from one sample of a study of blood T cell repertoires in COVID-19. Generated by immunoSEQ multiplex PCR, the TCRdb table keeps only in-frame clones and is missing some. This sample yields about 150,000 clones, of which 87% are seen a single time; approximately 4.1% belongs to the top ten. What was sequenced was peripheral blood. These receptor sequences come from a woman in her sixties or seventies with active or convalescent COVID-19. Each CDR3 is given with its conserved first and last residue. D genes are given only for firm matches. Size values are once, few and many counts, or a class for expanded clones, and some rows have none.

>-|TRBJ2-3|TRBV5-8|TRBD1
CASSPGTGGPDTQYF
TGTGCCAGCAGCCCCGGGACAGGGGGTCCAGATACGCAGTATTTT
>-|TRBJ2-3|TRBV10-3|-
CAISARDRDTDTQYF
TGTGCCATCAGCGCCCGTGACAGAGACACAGATACGCAGTATTTT
>-|TRBJ2-3|TRBV19|-
CASRASTDTQYF
TGTGCCAGTAGGGCTAGCACAGATACGCAGTATTTT
>-|TRBJ1-1|TRBV9|-
CASSPGGAKSGLDTEAFF
TGTGCCAGCAGCCCCGGGGGGGCAAAGTCGGGACTTGACACTGAAGCTTTCTTT
>-|TRBJ1-3|TRBV18|TRBD1
CASSPNQGASGNTIYF
TGTGCCAGCTCACCGAATCAGGGGGCGTCTGGAAACACCATATATTTT
>-|TRBJ2-3|TRBV5-1|TRBD1
CASSPQGVGADTQYF
TGCGCCAGCAGCCCACAGGGGGTTGGAGCAGATACGCAGTATTTT
>-|TRBJ2-3|TRBV6-5|TRBD2
CASRNAAGGSDTQYF
TGTGCCAGCAGAAACGCGGCGGGGGGATCAGATACGCAGTATTTT
>once|TRBJ1-6|TRBV19|-
CASSIGTVQNSPLHF
TGTGCCAGTAGTATAGGGACAGTTCAAAATTCACCCCTCCACTTT
>-|TRBJ2-3|TRBV10-3|TRBD1
CAIRSGQGTDTQYF
TGTGCCATCAGATCGGGACAGGGAACGGATACGCAGTATTTT
>-|TRBJ2-7|TRBV7-8|-
CASSLEVRVSYEQYF
TGTGCCAGCAGCTTAGAAGTGCGGGTATCCTACGAGCAGTACTTC
>-|TRBJ2-5|TRBV19|-
CASSRGQAGGETQYF
TGTGCCAGTAGTAGAGGACAGGCGGGGGGAGAGACCCAGTACTTC
>-|TRBJ2-5|TRBV2|-
CASSELSLGLSETQYF
TGTGCCAGCAGTGAATTAAGTTTGGGGCTATCGGAGACCCAGTACTTC
>-|TRBJ2-2|TRBV27|-
CASSLQGTGELFF
TGTGCCAGCAGTTTACAGGGTACCGGGGAGCTGTTTTTT
>-|TRBJ2-1|TRBV19|-
CASSLRISPPEDEQFF
TGTGCCAGTAGTCTCAGAATAAGTCCCCCTGAGGATGAGCAGTTCTTC
>-|TRBJ2-5|TRBV6-2/TRBV6-3|-
CASSYPLGAETQYF
TGTGCCAGCAGTTACCCCTTAGGGGCCGAGACCCAGTACTTC